The 8 T cell receptor beta chains presented below share a single source sample, sequenced in a study of Ad26.COV2.S vaccination and SARS-CoV-2 variants. Treatment: some 20 received Ad26.COV2.S at low or high dose, single or two shots; about 5 received placebo; per-sample allocation not given. Sampling took place 63 days after the first vaccine or placebo injection. Generated by immunoSEQ multiplex PCR, the TCRdb table keeps only in-frame clones and is missing some. The sample gives more than 300,000 clones, about 86% of which show up once; more than 1.5% is in the top ten. The material sequenced was peripheral blood, taken in a trial of Ad26.COV2.S vaccine versus placebo. These receptors were obtained from a person aged 18-60 years who received the Ad26.COV2.S COVID-19 vaccine or a placebo.

The V call is TRBV5-1, the J call TRBJ2-1; 13 bases are shared with TRBD2. Germline loops: CDR1 SGHRS, CDR2 YFSETQ. This CDR3 is 17 amino acids long. The ends lost 0 bases at V and 3 bases at J; junction bases unmatched: 3. The CDR3 loop reads CASSLVLAGGLYNEQFF. In nucleotides, the CDR3 is TGCGCCAGCAGCTTGGTACTAGCGGGGGGGCTCTACAATGAGCAGTTCTTC.

This clone appeared once. The chain joins TRBV2 to TRBJ1-5; no definite D call. Germline V gives CDR1 SNHLY, CDR2 FYNNEI. V shed 4 bases and J shed 6 bases, with 7 bases lying between them. The CDR3 runs to 12 residues. The CDR3 DNA sequence: TGTGCCAGCAGTGTATGGGGTCAGCCCCAGCATTTT. Its protein is CASSVWGQPQHF.

The J gene is TRBJ1-2, the V gene TRBV7-9; 12 bases agree with TRBD1. Germline CDR1 and CDR2: SEHNR and FQNEAQ (reference sequence). J lost 8 bases, V lost 3 bases, and 4 bases had no gene match. The CDR3 has 14 residues. The CDR3: CASSLGQGARGYTF. The CDR3 DNA follows: TGTGCCAGCAGCTTGGGACAGGGGGCTAGAGGCTACACCTTC.

The genes are TRBV25-1 and TRBJ2-7, with a possible D match to TRBD1 (6 bases). Germline V gives CDR1 MGHDK, CDR2 SYGVNS. Trimming left V 4 bases short and J 10 bases short, with 11 bases between. This CDR3 is built from 11 residues. The CDR3 nucleotides read TGTGCCAGCAGTGGAGGGGGACCCCAGTACTTC. Translated, it gives CASSGGGPQYF.

The V gene is TRBV7-2, the J gene TRBJ2-5; possible D gene TRBD1, 5 bases. V gave up 5 bases and J gave up 2 bases, with 18 bases separating them. Germline V CDR1 and CDR2: SGHTA, FQGNSA. CDR3 length equals 16 residues. The CDR3 here is CASSPPGLNLQETQYF. The CDR3 coding sequence is TGTGCCAGCAGCCCACCAGGGCTGAATCTGCAAGAGACCCAGTACTTC.

The chain uses TRBV19 and TRBJ2-7, with 10 bases lining up with TRBD2. The V segment lost 2 bases and the J segment 6 bases; nucleotides outside the gene matches: 10. Germline values: CDR1 LNHDA, CDR2 SQIVND (reference sequence). This CDR3 spans 16 amino acids. The CDR3 here is CASSIRVSGGAAEQYF. CDR3 nucleotide sequence: TGTGCCAGTAGTATACGGGTGAGCGGGGGGGCGGCCGAGCAGTACTTC. The full variable domain, with the rest looked up from reference TRBV19 and TRBJ2-7, is DGGITQSPKYLFRKEGQNVTLSCEQNLNHDAMYWYRQDPGQGLRLIYYSQIVNDFQKGDIAEGYSVSREKKESFPLTVTSAQKNPTAFYLCASSIRVSGGAAEQYFGPGTRLTVT.

V is TRBV7-2 and J is TRBJ1-6; no firm D call. V lost 0 bases to trimming and J lost 0 bases, with 9 bases between them. The CDR3 length is 17 residues. From germline, CDR1 is SGHTA and CDR2 FQGNSA. CDR3 sequence reads: CASSLAGSNSYNSPLHF. CDR3 sequence (DNA): TGTGCCAGCAGCTTAGCGGGCAGCAACTCCTATAATTCACCCCTCCACTTT.

This rearrangement joins TRBV7-2 to TRBJ2-1; D possibly matches TRBD1 or TRBD2 (5 bases each). Trimming stripped 1 base from V and 4 bases from J, with 14 bases between. Germline V gene sequence: CDR1 SGHTA, CDR2 FQGNSA. CDR3 size: 16 residues. CDR3 loop: CASSLGAGARYNEQFF. CDR3 bases: TGTGCCAGCAGCTTAGGAGCCGGGGCGAGATACAATGAGCAGTTCTTC. Together with reference TRBV7-2 and TRBJ2-1, the CDR3 gives the full variable domain: GAGVSQSPSNKVTEKGKDVELRCDPISGHTALYWYRQSLGQGLEFLIYFQGNSAPDKSGLPSDRFSAERTGGSVSTLTIQRTQQEDSAVYLCASSLGAGARYNEQFFGPGTRLTVL.